Below, 10 T cell receptor beta chains from the same sample are listed, as sequenced in a study of Graves' ophthalmopathy and Graves' hyperthyroidism (dated by TCRdb to the late 2010s). The data were produced on an Illumina HiSeq 2000. TCR beta CDR3 regions were amplified from RNA transcripts for repertoire sequencing. HTBI primers and the Qiagen OneStep RT-PCR kit were used in a first-round RT-PCR, which was followed by a second-round multiplex PCR, size selection and purification. Through fastp at Q25 and MiXCR, TCRdb rebuilt clones from the public reads, retaining in-frame beta chains. Merged by CDR3 protein, the rows form single entries marked with the most common genes and DNA. Across this sample there are hundreds of thousands of distinct CDR3 sequences, with roughly 40% seen only once. The ten biggest clones cover 44% of the sample. The sequencing sample was made of peripheral blood. The receptors originated from an adult man with Graves' ophthalmopathy.

This clonotype was counted between two and nine times. The V and J genes are TRBV12-3 or TRBV12-4 and TRBJ2-2; the D gene is possibly TRBD2 (6 bases). This CDR3 is 15 amino acids long. V was cut by 10 bases and J by 6 bases, with 21 bases left in between. CDR3 DNA sequence: TGTGCCAACACATTAGTCGGGAGATCCGCCGGGGAGCTGTTTTTT. Amino acids: CANTLVGRSAGELFF.

The chain carries TRBV19 and TRBJ1-1; D unresolved. In germline, CDR1 is LNHDA, CDR2 SQIVND (reference sequence). The V gene lost 7 bases and the J gene lost 8 bases, with 14 bases spanning the gap. CDR3 size: 12 residues. The chain's CDR3 is CASTLTGYEAFF. Written as DNA, the CDR3 is TGTGCCAGTACCTTGACGGGTTACGAAGCTTTCTTT.

There are a few counts of this clonotype. The chain couples TRBV6-5 to TRBJ1-1; 10 bases are shared with TRBD1. From germline, CDR1 is MNHEY and CDR2 SVGAGI. Trimming at V came to 2 bases and at J to 5 bases, leaving 2 bases not matched to a gene. The CDR3 extends over 14 amino acids. The CDR3 DNA is TGTGCCAGCAGTTACGGGACAGGGGTGACTGAAGCTTTCTTT. The encoded protein is CASSYGTGVTEAFF.

This clonotype was observed at least ten times. The chain has TRBV7-9 and TRBJ1-2; D might be TRBD1 (6 bases). From germline, CDR1 is SEHNR and CDR2 FQNEAQ (reference sequence). With 5 bases removed from V and 2 bases from J, the gap between germline ends came to 12 bases. This CDR3 region has 14 residues. CDR3 in amino acids: CASSSPTGNYGYTF. In nucleotides, the CDR3 is TGTGCCAGCAGCAGCCCGACAGGCAACTATGGCTACACCTTC.

This rearrangement joins TRBV10-3 to TRBJ2-7, with D maybe TRBD1 (6 bases). The CDR3 loop spans 15 amino acids. The germline V gene has CDR1 ENHRY and CDR2 SYGVKD. V was cut by 8 bases and J by 3 bases, with 20 bases left in between. The chain's CDR3 is CAIFSPGQLSYEQYF. The DNA for the CDR3 is TGTGCCATCTTTAGCCCCGGACAGCTAAGCTACGAGCAGTACTTC.

For this clonotype: Because the CDR3's place on the DNA is in doubt, the DNA is left out and the CDR3 is given as listed by TCRdb. This sequence joins TRBV25-1 and TRBJ2-2. Germline V CDR1 and CDR2: MGHDK, SYGVNS. The CDR3 contains 13 residues when both ends are counted. CDR3 loop: CACSARTTGELFF.

The V and J genes are TRBV15 and TRBJ2-3, with 9 bases fitting TRBD1. The CDR3 extends over 15 amino acids. Germline V gene sequence: CDR1 LNHNV, CDR2 YYDKDF (reference sequence). V was pared by 4 bases and J by 1 base, with 3 bases of the junction left unmatched. This CDR3 reads CATSIWDRGTDTQYF. The CDR3 nucleotides read TGTGCCACCAGCATCTGGGACAGGGGCACAGATACGCAGTATTTT.

The V and J genes are TRBV11-2 and TRBJ1-2; D gene ambiguous. CDR3 length: 15 residues. V was trimmed by 8 bases and J by 6 bases, leaving 22 bases between them. The germline V gene encodes CDR1 SGHAT and CDR2 FQNNGV. CDR3 residues: CASSPSTSLRNGYTF. For the CDR3, the DNA is TGTGCCAGCTCACCATCCACGTCCCTGCGGAATGGCTACACCTTC.

This clonotype was observed many times. The chain couples TRBV7-9 to TRBJ1-4, with 10 nucleotides matching TRBD1. Germline trimming cut 4 bases from V and 7 bases from J; bases unmatched to any gene: 3. This CDR3 has 14 residues. Germline lookup yields CDR1 SEHNR and CDR2 FQNEAQ (reference sequence). CDR3 DNA: TGTGCCAGCAGCTCGACAGGGGGCACTGAAAAACTGTTTTTT. Translating it yields CASSSTGGTEKLFF.

Ten or more counts support this clonotype. This chain links TRBV29-1 with TRBJ1-6; 9 bases align to TRBD1. The CDR3 has 13 residues. The germline V gene encodes CDR1 SQVTM and CDR2 ANQGSEA. V was clipped by 6 bases and J by 8 bases; unmatched bases: 5. Here the CDR3 reads CSVRQGGDSPLHF. CDR3 nucleotide sequence: TGCAGCGTCCGACAGGGGGGAGATTCACCCCTCCACTTT. The complete variable domain, with remaining parts taken from reference TRBV29-1 and TRBJ1-6, reads SAVISQKPSRDICQRGTSLTIQCQVDSQVTMMFWYRQQPGQSLTLIATANQGSEATYESGFVIDKFPISRPNLTFSTLTVSNMSPEDSSIYLCSVRQGGDSPLHFGNGTRLTVT.